The 23 T cell receptor beta chains listed next were all sequenced from one sample in a study of T cells in Graves' hyperthyroidism and ophthalmopathy. TCR beta CDR3 regions were amplified from RNA. The primer set for the first-round RT-PCR of the TCR CDR3 was HTBI. TCRdb used MiXCR to reprocess the multiplex PCR reads, holding one entry per CDR3 protein. The sample lists a few hundred thousand distinct CDR3 sequences; approximately 15% were seen once. Sequencing was performed on blood. The receptors stem from a woman aged 55-75 years with Graves' ophthalmopathy.

This clonotype was observed many times. The chain uses TRBV10-3 and TRBJ2-1, with 9 bases lining up with TRBD2. This CDR3 comprises 16 residues. The germline CDR1 and CDR2 sequences are ENHRY and SYGVKD. The trim removed 4 bases at V and 1 base at J, leaving 5 bases unmatched. For the CDR3, the DNA is TGTGCCATCAGTGCCGAGCGGGAGGAATCCTACAATGAGCAGTTCTTC. Its protein is CAISAEREESYNEQFF.

The sample holds many counts of this clonotype. V is TRBV11-2 and J is TRBJ2-7, with 8 bases lining up with TRBD2. The CDR3 length is 16 residues. V lost 5 bases to trimming and J lost 2 bases; unmatched junction nucleotides: 11. In germline, CDR1 is SGHAT, CDR2 FQNNGV. In DNA, the CDR3 is TGTGCCAGCAGCGAAAGGTGGGGGACTAGACCCTACGAGCAGTACTTC. This translates into CASSERWGTRPYEQYF.

The sample holds many counts of this clonotype. The chain uses TRBV6-2 or TRBV6-3 and TRBJ1-2; the match to TRBD1 covers 7 bases. After removal of 8 bases from V and 8 bases from J, the junction contained 14 bases not matched to a gene. The CDR3 is made up of 14 amino acids. CDR1 is MNHEY, CDR2 SVGEGT, per germline. CDR3 nucleotide sequence: TGTGCCAGCTCCTCCCGGGACAGAGTTAGCGGCTACACCTTC. Translating it yields CASSSRDRVSGYTF.

This clonotype turned up a few times. This rearrangement joins TRBV20-1 to TRBJ1-1; tentatively, D is TRBD1 (5 bases). With 0 bases removed from V and 3 bases from J, the gap between germline ends came to 11 bases. CDR1 is DFQATT and CDR2 is SNEGSKA in the germline V gene (reference sequence). The CDR3 is 14 amino acids. The CDR3 sequence is CSARDSGRDTEAFF. The CDR3 DNA reads TGCAGTGCTAGAGATTCAGGGAGGGACACTGAAGCTTTCTTT.

Regarding this clonotype: A read error is possible here, since a much larger clone lies one base away. The chain joins TRBV3-1 to TRBJ1-4; D possibly corresponds to TRBD1 (5 bases). The CDR3 is made up of 15 amino acids. The V and J ends lost 0 bases and 6 bases respectively, with 11 bases between them. Germline loops: CDR1 LGHDT, CDR2 YNNKEL (reference sequence). The CDR3, as DNA: TGTGCCAGCAGCCAAGATGGGGACTATTATGAAAAACTGTTTTTT. Protein: CASSQDGDYYEKLFF.

This chain uses TRBV5-4 with TRBJ2-7; D ambiguous. Trimming pared 4 bases from V and 6 bases from J, leaving 23 bases between. The CDR3 totals 16 residues. Germline CDR1 is SGHNT and CDR2 is YYREEE (reference sequence). CDR3 coding DNA: TGTGCCAGCAGCCCCACCGGGCCTACCGCCATACGCGAGCAGTACTTC. Translated: CASSPTGPTAIREQYF.

This clonotype was counted ten times or more. The chain combines TRBV12-3 or TRBV12-4 with TRBJ2-3; possible D gene TRBD1, 5 bases. V lost 4 bases, J lost 2 bases, and 10 bases lay in between. CDR3 length equals 14 residues. CDR3 nucleotides: TGTGCCAGCAGTTGGGGCAGTTACACAGATACGCAGTATTTT. Protein sequence: CASSWGSYTDTQYF.

This clonotype has ten or more counts. The chain combines TRBV4-1 with TRBJ1-2; 9 bases are shared with TRBD1. After removal of 1 base from V and 6 bases from J, the junction contained 6 bases not matched to a gene. Germline V gene sequence: CDR1 MGHRA, CDR2 YSYEKL. The CDR3 length is 15 residues. CDR3 nucleotide sequence: TGCGCCAGCAGCCAAGCCGGGACAGGGAGGAATGGCTACACCTTC. Protein: CASSQAGTGRNGYTF.

This clonotype was seen repeatedly, ten times or more. CDR3 coding DNA: TGTGCCAGCAGTCAGAGACTAGCGGACAATGAGCAGTTCTTC. Its translation is CASSQRLADNEQFF. The V gene is TRBV12-3 or TRBV12-4, the J gene TRBJ2-1; 9 positions agree with TRBD2. Trimming at V came to 5 bases and at J to 5 bases, leaving 4 bases not matched to a gene. The CDR3 length is 14 residues.

This clonotype was detected a few times. The rearrangement links TRBV19 to TRBJ1-5; D ambiguous. V lost 3 bases and J lost 4, with 7 bases in between. Germline lookup yields CDR1 LNHDA and CDR2 SQIVND (reference sequence). This CDR3 is built from 13 residues. CDR3 sequence reads: CASSIRENQPQHF. CDR3 in DNA: TGTGCCAGTAGTATTCGGGAGAATCAGCCCCAGCATTTT.

This clonotype was recorded a few times. The rearrangement links TRBV4-2 to TRBJ1-1; a weak D match, TRBD1 (5 bases). This CDR3 is 15 amino acids long. Germline loops: CDR1 LGHNA, CDR2 YNFKEQ. V lost 0 bases and J 1 base, leaving 9 bases between the germline ends. CDR3 coding DNA: TGTGCCAGCAGCCAAGAGCAGGGAGAGAACACTGAAGCTTTCTTT. Translation: CASSQEQGENTEAFF.

In this sample, this clonotype turned up many times. The V gene is TRBV4-1, the J gene TRBJ2-5; no clear D gene. The CDR3 has 16 amino acids. Germline values: CDR1 MGHRA, CDR2 YSYEKL. Trimming shortened V by 0 bases and J by 1 base, and 12 bases separated the two germline ends. CDR3 residues: CASSQEGRTLQETQYF. In DNA, the CDR3 is TGCGCCAGCAGCCAAGAAGGGCGTACACTCCAAGAGACCCAGTACTTC.

This sequence joins TRBV7-3 and TRBJ2-1; TRBD1 might be the D (6 bases). V was pared by 6 bases and J by 4 bases, with 10 bases between. The CDR3 totals 13 residues. Germline V lookup: CDR1 SGHTA, CDR2 FQGTGA. CDR3 in amino acids: CASSAQGYNEQFF. CDR3 nucleotide sequence: TGTGCCAGCAGTGCACAGGGTTACAATGAGCAGTTCTTC.

This sequence joins TRBV5-1 and TRBJ2-5; TRBD2 matches 7 bases. CDR1 and CDR2 from the germline V gene are SGHRS and YFSETQ. With 1 base clipped from V and 5 bases from J, the junction kept 5 bases outside the gene matches. This CDR3 spans 14 amino acids. CDR3 coding DNA: TGCGCCAGCAGCTTGTCGGGGGGAATTGAGACCCAGTACTTC. Encoded protein: CASSLSGGIETQYF.

This clonotype was counted a few times. A single base separates this from a much larger clone, so it may be a read error. In DNA form, the CDR3 reads TGTGCCAGCTCTGCCGGGTCTGCCGACCTGGGGACTGGAGCTTTCTTT. Its translation is CASSAGSADLGTGAFF. The rearrangement links TRBV18 to TRBJ1-1; tentative D call: TRBD1 (5 bases). Germline CDR1 KGHSH, CDR2 LQKENI. The CDR3 is 16 amino acids. Full variable domain (rest looked up from reference TRBV18 and TRBJ1-1): NAGVMQNPRHLVRRRGQEARLRCSPMKGHSHVYWYRQLPEEGLKFMVYLQKENIIDESGMPKERFSAEFPKEGPSILRIQQVVRGDSAAYFCASSAGSADLGTGAFFGQGTRLTVV.

This clonotype was picked up a small number of times. Sequence at one end of the junction differs from germline and may be a read error. The gene calls are TRBV11-2 and TRBJ2-7; D is unclear. In germline, CDR1 is SGHAT, CDR2 FQNNGV. The CDR3 length is 14 residues. CDR3 loop: CASSQERTGYEVHF. The CDR3 coding sequence is TGTGCCAGCAGCCAAGAAAGAACCGGCTACGAAGTCCACTTC.

In its sample, this clonotype was seen many times. The V call is TRBV29-1, the J call TRBJ2-7; 10 nucleotides agree with TRBD2. The CDR3 runs 11 residues. CDR1 and CDR2 (germline): SQVTM, ANQGSEA. V was pared by 7 bases and J by 5 bases, with 2 bases of the junction left unmatched. CDR3 in DNA: TGCAGCGCCACTAGCGGGGACGAGCAGTACTTC. Amino acid sequence: CSATSGDEQYF.

This clonotype was seen at least ten times. The V gene is TRBV2, the J gene TRBJ1-5, with 7 nucleotides matching TRBD1. Germline V gives CDR1 SNHLY, CDR2 FYNNEI. The CDR3 runs 15 residues. The junction had 3 bases not matched to a gene; V was cut back by 4 bases and J by 0 bases. The CDR3: CASSAGQNSNQPQHF. DNA of the CDR3: TGTGCCAGCAGTGCGGGACAGAATAGCAATCAGCCCCAGCATTTT. The full variable domain, with the rest looked up from reference TRBV2 and TRBJ1-5, is EPEVTQTPSHQVTQMGQEVILRCVPISNHLYFYWYRQILGQKVEFLVSFYNNEISEKSEIFDDQFSVERPDGSNFTLKIRSTKLEDSAMYFCASSAGQNSNQPQHFGDGTRLSIL.

This clonotype has a handful of counts. The chain joins TRBV20-1 to TRBJ1-2; 7 bases fit TRBD1. There are 14 residues in the CDR3. Germline V gives CDR1 DFQATT, CDR2 SNEGSKA (reference sequence). Trimming removed 6 bases from V and 4 bases from J; junction bases left unmatched: 11. The CDR3, as DNA: TGCAGTGCCGGGAACAGGGGACCGATCTATGGCTACACCTTC. This encodes CSAGNRGPIYGYTF.

This clonotype has a count of ten or more. V and J are TRBV5-1 and TRBJ2-7; 9 nucleotides match TRBD1. The CDR3 covers 14 residues. Unmatched junction bases numbered 6, after V lost 6 bases and J lost 2 bases. Germline assignment: CDR1 SGHRS and CDR2 YFSETQ. As DNA, the CDR3 is TGCGCCAGCATCCCGGGACAGGGTACCTACGAGCAGTACTTC. It encodes CASIPGQGTYEQYF.

This clonotype occurred many times. The chain is built from TRBV5-8 and TRBJ2-5, with a possible D match to TRBD1 (6 bases). Trimming left V 0 bases short and J 4 bases short, with 16 bases between. Germline V CDR1 and CDR2: SGHTS, YDEGEE. This CDR3 spans 16 amino acids. CDR3 protein: CASSLEVGALGETQYF. The CDR3, as DNA: TGTGCCAGCAGCTTGGAAGTGGGGGCGTTAGGAGAGACCCAGTACTTC.

This clonotype was counted between two and nine times. Germline and junction disagree at one end, which may indicate a read error. This chain links TRBV9 with TRBJ2-1; D is undetermined. The CDR3 length is 13 residues. The germline V gene has CDR1 SGDLS and CDR2 YYNGEE. The CDR3 region is CAGSASAINEQFF. CDR3 coding DNA: TGTGCCGGCAGCGCTTCCGCCATCAATGAGCAGTTCTTC.

This clonotype was seen ten or more times. The chain recombines TRBV27 with TRBJ1-2; D call uncertain. Trimming removed 0 bases from V and 8 bases from J, with 19 bases in between. The CDR3 loop spans 16 amino acids. Per germline, CDR1 MNHEY and CDR2 SMNVEV (reference sequence). CDR3 region: CASSLSVGEGSHGYTF. CDR3 DNA sequence: TGTGCCAGCAGTTTATCCGTTGGGGAGGGTTCTCACGGCTACACCTTC.